The present T cell receptor (beta chain) was sequenced within a study of shared clonotypes between healthy human individuals. In the original analysis: Filtering was not the same, since immunoSEQ gave junction-only sequences without quality scores. Some clones are missing from TCRdb's copy, which holds only in-frame ones; the method was immunoSEQ multiplex PCR. The V and J calls and clone size come from that table; D and trimming were worked out from the DNA. The sample records hundreds of thousands of clones, approximately 73% being singletons. Germline CDR1 reads SGHRS; CDR2 reads YFSETQ. This CDR3 comprises 13 residues. Concerning this clone: One end of the junction varies from germline; a read error may be responsible.

This TCR was recovered from a woman aged 25 to 39 in good health. This sequence joins TRBV5-1 and TRBJ1-2, with 9 nucleotides matching TRBD1. Specimen: memory CD4+ T cells sorted from blood. Subset described: CD45RA-negative fraction. The CDR3 bases are TGCGCCAGCAAGGTCGATCGGGACAGGGCTGGGTCCTTC. It yields the protein CASKVDRDRAGSF.